This T cell receptor beta chain comes out of a study of PD-1 blockade in classical Hodgkin lymphoma. Overall study findings and caveats: Similar baseline diversity was found in complete responders and newly diagnosed patients.

Time point given: cycle 4 day 1 (C4D1), after 5 to 7 weeks of nivolumab. Every single patient, without exception, relapsed after autologous stem cell transplantation, and brentuximab vedotin exposure varied. This table comes from immunoSEQ multiplex PCR, and its TCRdb copy is limited to in-frame clones, with some not included. The top ten clones hold about a quarter of a sample with 21,000 or so clones, more than 75% of them seen once. The CDR3 is 14 residues long. Trimming pared 2 bases from V and 0 bases from J, leaving 6 bases between. The germline V gene has CDR1 SGHTS and CDR2 YDEGEE. This clone was detected once. What it binds is not known.

The chain joins TRBV5-8 to TRBJ1-3; no definite D call. The sequence derives from a human donor with classical Hodgkin lymphoma. Sequencing used peripheral blood mononuclear cells (PBMCs), obtained before the fourth cycle of nivolumab. The CDR3 bases are TGTGCCAGCAGCTTAAGGAGCTCTGGAAACACCATATATTTT. It yields the protein CASSLRSSGNTIYF.